Only a few counts were recorded for the clone carrying this TCR beta chain. The data stem from a study of blood T cell repertoires in COVID-19. Study-wide background: In each case, the material was cDNA or gDNA derived from T cells, B-cell-depleted T cells, or PBMCs.

The authors' processing: Estimated nucleated cell counts came from reference gene primer amplification. Sequencing was performed with immunoSEQ multiplex PCR; in TCRdb, only in-frame clones are kept and a portion is missing. V, J and clone size were drawn from that table, and D and trimming were deduced from the DNA. The table shows about 180,000 clones, with about three quarters occurring only once. The length of the CDR3 is 15 residues. From germline, CDR1 is LGHDT and CDR2 YNNKEL (reference sequence). Trimming stripped 1 base from V and 3 bases from J, with 12 bases between. Sequencing was performed on peripheral blood. The chain uses TRBV3-1 (or the pseudogene TRBV3-2) and TRBJ1-1; D not resolved. The clonotype was recovered from an elderly woman with COVID-19, enrolled during active disease. The CDR3 loop reads CASSQGAGWDTEAFF. The CDR3, as DNA: TGTGCCAGCAGCCAAGGGGCGGGTTGGGACACTGAAGCTTTCTTT.